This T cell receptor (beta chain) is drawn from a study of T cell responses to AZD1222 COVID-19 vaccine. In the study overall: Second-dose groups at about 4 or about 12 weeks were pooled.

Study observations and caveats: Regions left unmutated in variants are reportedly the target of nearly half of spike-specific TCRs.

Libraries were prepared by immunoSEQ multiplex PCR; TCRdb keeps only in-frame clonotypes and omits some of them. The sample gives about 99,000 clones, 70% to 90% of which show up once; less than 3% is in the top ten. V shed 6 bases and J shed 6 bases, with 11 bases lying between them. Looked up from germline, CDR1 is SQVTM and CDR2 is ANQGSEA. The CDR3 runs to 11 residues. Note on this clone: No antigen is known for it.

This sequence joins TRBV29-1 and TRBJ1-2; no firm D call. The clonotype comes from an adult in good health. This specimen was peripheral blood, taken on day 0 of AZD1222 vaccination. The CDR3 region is CSVQASDGYTF. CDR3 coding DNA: TGCAGCGTCCAGGCCTCCGATGGCTACACCTTC.